The 11 T cell receptor beta chains in this list originate from one sample, sequenced in a study of T cell repertoires in cytomegalovirus infection (dated by TCRdb to the late 2010s). Reads for this sample came from an Illumina HiSeq 1500. The public reads were reprocessed in TCRdb via fastp at Q25 and MiXCR, keeping in-frame beta chains. Here each entry gathers all rows of one CDR3 protein and keeps the most common genes and DNA. The sample table records hundreds of thousands of distinct CDR3 sequences; 20% to 30% of these occur just once. The top ten clones comprise approximately 8% of the sample. The source material was CD8+ T cells from PBMCs. The receptors stem from a human donor in good health (CMV status not recorded). Some clones in this sample may be carry-over from other donors' samples.

The rearrangement links TRBV27 to TRBJ1-1; D remains ambiguous. Deletions cut 4 bases from V and 1 base from J, with 10 bases between. Germline V gene lookup returns CDR1 MNHEY and CDR2 SMNVEV (reference sequence). There are 14 residues in the CDR3. The DNA of the CDR3 is TGTGCCAGCAGTTCCAGGCTTGGGAACACTGAAGCTTTCTTT. This translates into CASSSRLGNTEAFF.

This clonotype occurred many times. The chain joins TRBV28 to TRBJ2-1; maybe TRBD2 (5 bases). Germline CDR1 is MDHEN and CDR2 is SYDVKM. This CDR3 is 17 amino acids long. Deletions cut 5 bases from V and 5 bases from J, with 22 bases between. The CDR3: CASSPPDARAWNNEQFF. The DNA for the CDR3 is TGTGCCAGCAGTCCCCCCGATGCGCGGGCCTGGAACAATGAGCAGTTCTTC.

This clonotype was counted only a few times. The CDR3 nucleotides read TGCGCCAGCATCCACATTAAGCGGGGGGGCTCCTACAATGAGCAGTTCTTC. It specifies CASIHIKRGGSYNEQFF. The chain combines TRBV23-1 with TRBJ2-1; 10 nucleotides agree with TRBD2. TRBV23-1 is an open reading frame, and its role is uncertain. CDR3 length equals 17 residues. After removal of 7 bases from V and 0 bases from J, the junction contained 9 bases not matched to a gene.

The rearrangement joins TRBV2 to TRBJ2-2; no reliable D call. Germline-derived CDR1 and CDR2 are SNHLY and FYNNEI. The CDR3 is 16 residues long. The V and J ends lost 1 base and 0 bases respectively, with 9 bases between them. The CDR3 nucleotides are TGTGCCAGCAGTGAAGGGGTCAATCCGAACACCGGGGAGCTGTTTTTT. It translates to CASSEGVNPNTGELFF.

In regard to this clonotype: It may be a read error: a sequence one base away is much more abundant. V is TRBV7-4 and J is TRBJ2-2; 9 bases line up with TRBD1. The length of the CDR3 is 19 residues. Germline V lookup: CDR1 SGHVT, CDR2 SQSDAQ. The CDR3 coding sequence is TGTGCCAGCAGCTTATCGTATCCGAGGCCGGGACAGGGCCCCGGGGGGCTGTTTTTT. It encodes CASSLSYPRPGQGPGGLFF.

Ten or more counts support this clonotype. The rearrangement links TRBV7-8 to TRBJ1-1, with unresolved D. Deletions cut 4 bases from V and 3 bases from J, with 12 bases between. This CDR3 has 14 residues. Germline loops: CDR1 SGHVS, CDR2 FQNEAQ. The CDR3: CASSSKVAHTEAFF. Written as DNA, the CDR3 is TGTGCCAGCAGCTCGAAGGTAGCCCACACTGAAGCTTTCTTT.

This clonotype was counted only a few times. This rearrangement joins TRBV4-2 to TRBJ2-3; no definite D call. CDR1 and CDR2 (germline): LGHNA, YNFKEQ. V shed 1 base and J shed 1 base, with 6 bases lying between them. The length of the CDR3 is 14 residues. The CDR3 region has the DNA TGTGCCAGCAGCCAAGTCTCAGGCACAGATACGCAGTATTTT. It specifies CASSQVSGTDTQYF.

The chain recombines TRBV2 with TRBJ1-1, with a weak D call TRBD1 (5 bases). CDR1 and CDR2 from the germline V gene are SNHLY and FYNNEI. The CDR3 consists of 18 residues. Trimming left V 9 bases short and J 0 bases short, with 26 bases between. The CDR3 is CASQSQTGRHRMNTEAFF. CDR3 DNA: TGTGCCAGTCAAAGCCAGACGGGACGGCACAGAATGAACACTGAAGCTTTCTTT.

This clonotype was recorded at least ten times. V and J are TRBV6-5 and TRBJ2-1; no firm D call. The CDR3 runs to 15 residues. V lost 2 bases and J lost 2, with 10 bases in between. Germline-derived CDR1 and CDR2 are MNHEY and SVGAGI. Here the CDR3 DNA reads TGTGCCAGCAGTTACGGAGCAAGCACCTACAATGAGCAGTTCTTC. This gives the protein CASSYGASTYNEQFF.

The gene calls are TRBV6-5 and TRBJ2-7; 9 bases align to TRBD1. CDR3 length: 15 residues. With V trimmed by 7 bases and J by 2 bases, 9 bases remained unmatched. Germline V lookup: CDR1 MNHEY, CDR2 SVGAGI. This CDR3 reads CASKEGQGVTYEQYV. The CDR3 nucleotides read TGTGCCAGCAAAGAGGGACAGGGTGTCACCTACGAGCAGTACGTC.

The gene calls are TRBV20-1 and TRBJ2-3; D unresolved. CDR1 and CDR2 (germline): DFQATT, SNEGSKA (reference sequence). V was pared by 8 bases and J by 0 bases, with 18 bases between. The CDR3 is 15 amino acids. This CDR3 is CSFLGPRTSTDTQYF. The CDR3 nucleotides read TGCAGTTTCCTTGGCCCGCGCACTAGCACAGATACGCAGTATTTT.